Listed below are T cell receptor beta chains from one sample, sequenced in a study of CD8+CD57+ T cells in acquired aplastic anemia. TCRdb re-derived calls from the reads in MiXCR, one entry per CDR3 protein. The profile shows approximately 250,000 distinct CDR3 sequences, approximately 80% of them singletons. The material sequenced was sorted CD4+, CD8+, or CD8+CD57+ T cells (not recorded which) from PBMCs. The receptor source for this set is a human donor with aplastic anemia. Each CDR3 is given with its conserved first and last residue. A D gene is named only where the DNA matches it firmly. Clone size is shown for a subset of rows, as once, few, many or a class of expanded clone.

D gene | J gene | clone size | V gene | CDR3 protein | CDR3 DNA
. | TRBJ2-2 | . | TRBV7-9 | CASSLRTGELFF | TGTGCCAGCAGCTTACGGACCGGGGAGCTGTTTTTT
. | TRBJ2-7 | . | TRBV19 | CASSVGQITYEQYF | TGTGCCAGTAGTGTAGGACAGATAACCTACGAGCAGTACTTC
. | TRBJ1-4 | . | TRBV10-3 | CAIRGDGTLNEKLFF | TGTGCCATCAGGGGGGACGGGACCTTAAATGAAAAACTGTTTTTT
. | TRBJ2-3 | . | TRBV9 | CASSVGGGPDQPYF | TGTGCCAGCAGCGTAGGGGGCGGTCCAGATCAGCCGTATTTT
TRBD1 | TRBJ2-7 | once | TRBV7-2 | CASSIQTGDEQYF | TGTGCCAGCAGCATACAGACAGGGGACGAGCAGTACTTC
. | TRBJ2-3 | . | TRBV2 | CAIPQGISTDTQYF | TGTGCCATCCCGCAGGGTATTTCCACAGATACGCAGTATTTT
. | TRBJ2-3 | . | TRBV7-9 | CASSLAGDPQTQDF | TGTGCCAGCAGCTTAGCGGGAGATCCCCAGACCCAGGATTTT
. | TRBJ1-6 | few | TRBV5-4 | CASSFASASYNSPLHF | TGTGCCAGCAGCTTTGCTAGCGCCTCCTATAATTCACCCCTCCACTTT
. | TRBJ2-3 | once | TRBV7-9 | CASSLAPHNEQFFF | TGTGCCAGCAGCTTAGCCCCACACAACGAGCAGTTCTTTTTT
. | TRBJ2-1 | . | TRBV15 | CATSGGGAQDEQFF | TGTGCCACCAGCGGGGGCGGGGCGCAAGATGAGCAGTTCTTC
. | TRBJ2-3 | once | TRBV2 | CASGDGGTDNNDF | TGTGCCAGCGGCGACGGGGGCACAGATAACAATGATTTT
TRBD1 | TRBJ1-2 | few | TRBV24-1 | CATSDTKGTGGADYGYTF | TGTGCCACCAGTGATACCAAGGGGACAGGGGGCGCCGACTATGGCTACACCTTC
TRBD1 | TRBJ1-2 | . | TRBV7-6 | CASSLDRGELPPHYTF | TGTGCCAGCAGCTTAGACAGGGGCGAGTTACCCCCCCACTACACCTTC
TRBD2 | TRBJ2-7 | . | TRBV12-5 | CASGLRLAGASYEQYF | TGTGCTAGTGGTTTGAGGCTAGCGGGGGCTTCCTACGAGCAGTACTTC
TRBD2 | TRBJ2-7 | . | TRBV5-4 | CASSLWLAGAREQYF | TGTGCCAGCAGCCTTTGGCTAGCGGGGGCCCGCGAGCAGTACTTC
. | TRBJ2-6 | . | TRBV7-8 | CASSLGTGGEAFFVLTF | .
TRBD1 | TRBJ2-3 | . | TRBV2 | CATPSGTGGRTDTQYF | TGTGCCACCCCATCCGGGACAGGGGGCAGGACAGATACGCAGTATTTT
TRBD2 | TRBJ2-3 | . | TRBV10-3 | CAISDGSGSTDTQYF | TGTGCCATCAGTGACGGTAGCGGGTCCACAGATACGCAGTATTTT
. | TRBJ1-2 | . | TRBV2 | CASGQGRAGGHNF | TGCGCCAGCGGGCAAGGCCGTGCAGGTGGCCACAATTTC
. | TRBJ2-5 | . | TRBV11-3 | CASSPTFSEETQYF | TGTGCCAGCAGCCCGACATTTTCTGAAGAGACCCAGTACTTC
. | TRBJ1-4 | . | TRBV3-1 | CASSSTETNEKLFF | TGTGCCAGCAGCTCCACAGAGACTAATGAAAAACTGTTTTTT
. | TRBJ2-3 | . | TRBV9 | CASSDDNEADSFDF | TGTGCCAGCAGCGACGACAACGAGGCAGATTCGTTCGATTTT
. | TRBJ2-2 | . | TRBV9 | CASSLGPDTLFF | TGTGCCAGCAGCTTAGGACCCGATACGCTGTTTTTT
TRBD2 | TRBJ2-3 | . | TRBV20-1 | CSATVGPGRDTQYF | TGCAGTGCTACCGTCGGGCCCGGGAGGGATACGCAGTATTTT
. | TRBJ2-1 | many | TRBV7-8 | CASSDGGGHEQFF | TGTGCCAGCAGTGATGGGGGAGGCCATGAGCAGTTCTTC
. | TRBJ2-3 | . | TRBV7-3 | CASTIAADAVAHYF | TGTGCCAGCACAATAGCGGCAGACGCCGTTGCACACTATTTT
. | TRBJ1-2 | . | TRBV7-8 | CASSFDPDGPALAYTF | TGTGCCAGCAGCTTTGATCCGGACGGGCCCGCACTTGCCTACACCTTC
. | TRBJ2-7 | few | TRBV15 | CATSGRGQAYEQYF | TGTGCCACCAGCGGCCGAGGCCAGGCCTACGAGCAGTACTTC
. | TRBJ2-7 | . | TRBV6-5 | CASSYGQAGGEQYF | TGTGCCAGCAGTTACGGACAGGCCGGGGGGGAGCAGTACTTC
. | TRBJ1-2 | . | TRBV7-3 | CASTIERDGLVYGYTF | TGTGCCAGCACAATAGAGAGGGACGGCCTCGTATATGGCTACACCTTC
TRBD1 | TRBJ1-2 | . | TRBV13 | CASSQGGGTGYTF | TGTGCCAGCAGCCAAGGAGGGGGCACGGGCTACACCTTC
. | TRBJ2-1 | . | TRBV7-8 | CASSLAGGADTHYQFF | TGTGCCAGCAGCTTAGCGGGAGGTGCCGATACGCATTACCAGTTCTTC
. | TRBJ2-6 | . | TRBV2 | CAISKGQGSGANVLTF | TGTGCCATCAGCAAAGGGCAAGGGTCCGGGGCCAACGTCCTGACTTTC
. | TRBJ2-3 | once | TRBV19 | CASSIARGAYTEHF | TGTGCCAGCAGCATAGCTAGAGGTGCCTACACTGAGCATTTT
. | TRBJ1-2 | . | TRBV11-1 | CASSFQRSGVYTF | TGTGCCAGCAGCTTTCAAAGAAGCGGGGTCTACACCTTC
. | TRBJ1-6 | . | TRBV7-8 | CASSFAEGRYNPPLHF | TGTGCCAGCAGCTTTGCGGAGGGCCGCTATAATCCGCCCCTCCACTTT
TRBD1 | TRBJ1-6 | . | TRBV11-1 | CASSAGTDPYNSPLHF | TGTGCCAGCAGCGCCGGGACAGATCCCTATAATTCACCCCTCCACTTT
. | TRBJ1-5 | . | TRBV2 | CASRDAGTDPHQHF | TGTGCCAGCAGGGACGCGGGCACCGATCCGCACCAGCATTTT
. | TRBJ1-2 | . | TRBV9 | CASSLGDKSLDYGYTF | TGTGCCAGCAGCTTAGGGGACAAGAGCTTAGACTATGGCTACACCTTC
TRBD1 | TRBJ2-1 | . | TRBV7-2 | CASSAGGDTGELF | TGTGCCAGCAGTGCAGGGGGAGACACCGGGGAGCTGTTC
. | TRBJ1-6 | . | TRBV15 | CASSVEGSDSPLHF | TGTGCCAGCAGCGTTGAGGGGTCGGATTCACCCCTCCACTTT
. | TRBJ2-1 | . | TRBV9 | CASGGTGNISNVQFF | TGTGCCAGCGGAGGGACTGGGAACATTTCCAATGTGCAGTTCTTC
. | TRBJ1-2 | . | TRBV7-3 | CASSLGIRRIGGF | TGCGCTAGCAGCTTAGGCATTCGACGCATCGGTGGCTTC
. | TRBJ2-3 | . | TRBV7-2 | CASSVGADTQYF | TGTGCCAGCAGCGTGGGCGCGGATACGCAGTATTTT
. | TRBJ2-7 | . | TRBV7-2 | CASSLAQGPDEQYF | TGTGCCAGCAGCTTAGCGCAAGGTCCCGATGAGCAGTATTTC
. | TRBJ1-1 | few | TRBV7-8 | CASSLELTANTQAFF | TGTGCCAGCAGCTTAGAGCTGACAGCGAACACTCAAGCTTTCTTT
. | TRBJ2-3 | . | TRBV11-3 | CASSRELTATDTQYF | TGTGCCAGCAGCAGAGAACTGACAGCTACAGATACGCAGTATTTT
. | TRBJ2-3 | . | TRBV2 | CASSHALPDTQYF | TGTGCCAGTAGTCACGCCCTCCCAGATACGCAGTATTTT
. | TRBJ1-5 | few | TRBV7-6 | CASSLAHGTKQTQHF | TGTGCCAGCAGCTTAGCCCACGGGACAAAACAGACCCAGCATTTT
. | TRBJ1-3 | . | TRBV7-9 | CASSCPGLEGNTIYF | TGTGCCAGCAGCTGTCCGGGTCTGGAAGGAAACACCATATATTTT
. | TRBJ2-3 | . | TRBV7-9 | CASTLVGQSAVDTQYF | TGTGCCAGCACCCTAGTTGGACAATCGGCAGTAGATACGCAGTATTTT
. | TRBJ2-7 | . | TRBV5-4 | CASSQGGDFSYEQYF | TGTGCCAGCAGCCAGGGGGGCGACTTTTCCTACGAGCAGTACTTC
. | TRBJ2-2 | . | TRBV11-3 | CASSLDLAVNTGELFF | TGTGCCAGCAGCTTAGATCTGGCAGTGAACACCGGGGAGCTGTTTTTT
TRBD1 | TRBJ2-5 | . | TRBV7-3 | CASSIHLTGNTQYF | TGTGCCAGCAGCATACATCTGACAGGGAACACCCAGTACTTC
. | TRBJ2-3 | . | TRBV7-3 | CASSSRERGGDTQYF | TGTGCCAGCAGCTCCCGGGAGAGGGGGGGAGATACGCAGTATTTT
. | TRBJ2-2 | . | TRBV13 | CASSSRQRRGRELFF | TGTGCCAGCAGCTCACGACAGAGGAGGGGCCGGGAGCTGTTTTTT
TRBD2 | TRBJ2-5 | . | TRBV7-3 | CASSLVAGEETQYF | TGTGCCAGCAGCTTAGTAGCGGGGGAAGAGACCCAGTACTTC
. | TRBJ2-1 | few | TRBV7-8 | CASSLARGADTQQFF | TGTGCCAGTAGCTTAGCTAGAGGTGCCGACACGCAGCAGTTCTTC
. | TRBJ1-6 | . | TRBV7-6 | CASSLGEGSEDLSLHF | TGTGCCAGCAGCTTAGGGGAGGGCAGCGAAGATTTATCCCTCCACTTT
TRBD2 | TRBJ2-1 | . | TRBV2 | CASSLERSGGRHEQCF | TGTGCCAGCAGCTTAGAAAGAAGCGGGGGGAGGCATGAGCAGTGCTTC